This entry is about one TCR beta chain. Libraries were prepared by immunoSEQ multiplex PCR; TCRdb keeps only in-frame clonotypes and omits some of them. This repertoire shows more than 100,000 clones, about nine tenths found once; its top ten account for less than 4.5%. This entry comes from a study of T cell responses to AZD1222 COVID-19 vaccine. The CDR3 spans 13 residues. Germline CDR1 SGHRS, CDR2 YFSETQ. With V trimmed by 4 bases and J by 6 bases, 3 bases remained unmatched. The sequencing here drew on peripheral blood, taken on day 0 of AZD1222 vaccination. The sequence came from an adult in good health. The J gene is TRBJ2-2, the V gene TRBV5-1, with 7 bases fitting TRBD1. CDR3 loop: CASSPQGAGELFF. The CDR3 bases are TGCGCCAGCAGCCCGCAGGGGGCCGGGGAGCTGTTTTTT.